The clone carrying this T cell receptor (beta chain) has only a few counts. The antigen is unknown. Trimming removed 1 base at V and 2 bases at J, with 18 bases between. The CDR3 totals 18 residues. Looked up from germline, CDR1 is SGHDN and CDR2 is FVKESK. Construction of the TCRbeta library involved unique molecular identifiers. TCRdb fed the PCR reads into MiXCR, producing one record per CDR3 protein. This sample yields a few hundred thousand distinct CDR3 sequences, of which roughly 13% are seen a single time; approximately 2.1% belongs to the top ten. These data originate in a study of T-cell reconstitution after alpha-beta-depleted transplantation in children. General study findings and limits: When one year had passed after transplant, most T-cell counts and diversity came from newly produced T cells.

The chain joins TRBV14 to TRBJ1-5; D possibly corresponds to TRBD1 (6 bases). This TCR was sampled from a male patient between 10 and 17 years old who had a stem cell transplant for acute myeloid leukemia, so the T cells may come from the graft donor. The source material was PBMCs, mostly from graft donor cells, sampled 360 days after TCRalphabeta/CD19-depleted stem cell transplant. The CDR3 DNA sequence: TGTGCCAGCAGCCAAGTGATGGGTCAGGGGTTGGGCAATCAGCCCCAGCATTTT. Translated, it gives CASSQVMGQGLGNQPQHF.